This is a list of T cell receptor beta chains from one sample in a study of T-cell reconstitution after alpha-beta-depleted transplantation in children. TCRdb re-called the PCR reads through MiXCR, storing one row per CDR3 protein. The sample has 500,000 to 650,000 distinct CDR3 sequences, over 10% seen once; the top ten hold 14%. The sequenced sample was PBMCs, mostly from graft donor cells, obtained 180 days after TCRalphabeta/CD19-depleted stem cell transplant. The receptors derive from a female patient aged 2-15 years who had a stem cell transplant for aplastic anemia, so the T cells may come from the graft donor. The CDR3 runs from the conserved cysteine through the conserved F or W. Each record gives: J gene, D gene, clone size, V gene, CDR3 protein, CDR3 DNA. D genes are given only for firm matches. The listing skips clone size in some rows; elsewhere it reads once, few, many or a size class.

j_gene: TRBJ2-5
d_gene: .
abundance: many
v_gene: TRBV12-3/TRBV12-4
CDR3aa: CASSSGTLRETQYF
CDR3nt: TGTGCCAGCAGCTCCGGGACCTTAAGAGAGACCCAGTACTTC

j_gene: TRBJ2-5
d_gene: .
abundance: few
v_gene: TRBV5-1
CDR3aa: CASSPEKALLTQYF
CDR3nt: TGCGCCAGCAGCCCGGAGAAGGCCCTATTGACCCAGTACTTC

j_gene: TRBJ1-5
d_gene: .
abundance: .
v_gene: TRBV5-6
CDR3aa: CASGPRRGQPQHF
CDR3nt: TGTGCCAGCGGCCCTAGGAGGGGTCAGCCCCAGCATTTT

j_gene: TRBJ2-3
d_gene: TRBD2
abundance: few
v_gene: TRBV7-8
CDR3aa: CATRQPGAGGTDTQYF
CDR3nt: TGTGCCACCCGCCAACCCGGAGCGGGAGGGACAGATACGCAGTATTTT

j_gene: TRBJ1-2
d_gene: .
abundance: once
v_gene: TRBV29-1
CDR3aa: CSVRNRAGYTF
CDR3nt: TGCAGCGTGCGCAACAGGGCGGGCTACACCTTC

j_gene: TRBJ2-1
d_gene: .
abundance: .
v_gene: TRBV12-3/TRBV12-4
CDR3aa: CASRLGTEQFF
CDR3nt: TGTGCCAGCAGGCTCGGGACTGAGCAGTTCTTC

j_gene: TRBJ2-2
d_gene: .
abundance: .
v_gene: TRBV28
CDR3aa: CAIYSGFPWGGELFF
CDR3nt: TGTGCCATCTATTCGGGATTTCCGTGGGGCGGGGAGCTGTTTTTT

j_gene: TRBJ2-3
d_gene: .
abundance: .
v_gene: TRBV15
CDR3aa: CATSRLPDHRYTDTQYF
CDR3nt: TGTGCCACCAGCAGACTTCCGGACCACCGTTACACAGATACGCAGTATTTT

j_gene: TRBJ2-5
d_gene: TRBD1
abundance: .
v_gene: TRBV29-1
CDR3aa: CSVVLGQGETQYF
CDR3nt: TGCAGCGTTGTGCTGGGACAGGGGGAGACCCAGTACTTC

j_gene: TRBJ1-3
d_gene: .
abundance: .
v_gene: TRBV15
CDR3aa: CATSSKGILSGNTIYF
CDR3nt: TGTGCCACCAGCTCCAAGGGGATTCTCTCTGGAAACACCATATATTTT

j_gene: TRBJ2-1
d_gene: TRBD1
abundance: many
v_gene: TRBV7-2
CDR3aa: CASSGTVSYNEQFF
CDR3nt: TGTGCCAGCAGCGGGACAGTCTCCTACAATGAGCAGTTCTTC

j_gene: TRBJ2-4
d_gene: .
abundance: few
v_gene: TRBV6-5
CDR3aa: CASSYGLAKNIQYF
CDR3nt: TGTGCCAGCAGTTATGGGCTAGCCAAAAACATTCAGTACTTC

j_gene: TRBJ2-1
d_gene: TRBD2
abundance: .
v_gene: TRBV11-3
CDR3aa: CASSYLTSGSYNEQFF
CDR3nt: TGTGCCAGCAGCTACCTGACTAGCGGGAGCTACAATGAGCAGTTCTTC

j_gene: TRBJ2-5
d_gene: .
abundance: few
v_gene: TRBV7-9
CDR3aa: CASSTHQETQYF
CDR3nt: TGTGCCAGCAGCACTCACCAAGAGACCCAGTACTTC

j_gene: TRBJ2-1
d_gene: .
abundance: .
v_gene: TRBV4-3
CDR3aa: CASSQRDGYNEQFF
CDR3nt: TGCGCCAGCAGCCAAAGGGACGGGTACAATGAGCAGTTCTTC

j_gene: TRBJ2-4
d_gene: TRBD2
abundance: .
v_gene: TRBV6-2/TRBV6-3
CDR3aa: CASSSYGLAGAKNIQYF
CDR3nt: TGTGCCAGCAGTTCCTACGGACTAGCGGGAGCCAAAAACATTCAGTACTTC

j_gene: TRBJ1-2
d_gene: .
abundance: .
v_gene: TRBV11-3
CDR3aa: CASSLVEYLGYGYTF
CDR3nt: TGTGCCAGCAGCTTAGTCGAGTATCTCGGGTATGGCTACACCTTC

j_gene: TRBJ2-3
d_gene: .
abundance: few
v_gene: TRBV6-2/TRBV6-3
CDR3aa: CASDGIARDTQYF
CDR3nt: TGTGCCAGCGACGGGATAGCTCGAGATACGCAGTATTTT

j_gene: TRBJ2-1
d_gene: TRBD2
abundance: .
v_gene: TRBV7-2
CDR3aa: CASSIHSGRAYNEQFF
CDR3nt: TGTGCCAGCAGCATCCATAGCGGGAGGGCCTACAATGAGCAGTTCTTC

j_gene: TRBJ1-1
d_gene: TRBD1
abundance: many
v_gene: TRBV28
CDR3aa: CASSLPGQGGTEAFF
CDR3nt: TGTGCCAGCAGTTTGCCTGGACAGGGTGGAACTGAAGCTTTCTTT

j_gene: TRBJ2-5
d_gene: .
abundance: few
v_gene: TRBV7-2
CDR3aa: CASSFSSLETQYF
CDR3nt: TGTGCCAGCAGCTTTAGCAGCTTAGAGACCCAGTACTTC

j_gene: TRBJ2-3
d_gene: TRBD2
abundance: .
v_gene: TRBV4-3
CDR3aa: CASSQEGGLAGVVRNTQYF
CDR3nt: TGCGCCAGCAGCCAAGAGGGGGGACTAGCGGGAGTGGTAAGAAATACGCAGTATTTT

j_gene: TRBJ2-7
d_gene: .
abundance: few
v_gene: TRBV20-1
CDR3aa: CSATRGQRQYF
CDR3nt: TGCAGTGCTACGAGAGGACAGCGGCAGTACTTC

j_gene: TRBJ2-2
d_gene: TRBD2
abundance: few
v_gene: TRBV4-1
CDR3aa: CASGVTSGDLTGELFF
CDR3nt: TGCGCCAGCGGGGTTACTAGCGGGGACCTAACCGGGGAGCTGTTTTTT

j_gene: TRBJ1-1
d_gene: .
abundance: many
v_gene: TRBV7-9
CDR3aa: CASSLRDRNTEAFF
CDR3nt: TGTGCCAGCAGCTTAAGAGACAGGAACACTGAAGCTTTCTTT

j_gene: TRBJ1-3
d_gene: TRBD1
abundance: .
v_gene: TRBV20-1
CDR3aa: CSARAYRGGNTIYF
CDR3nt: TGCAGTGCTAGAGCCTACAGGGGAGGAAACACCATATATTTT

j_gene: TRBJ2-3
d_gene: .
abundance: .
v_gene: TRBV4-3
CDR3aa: CASSQDLELINTDTQYF
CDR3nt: TGCGCCAGCAGCCAAGATCTTGAGCTAATTAATACAGATACGCAGTATTTT

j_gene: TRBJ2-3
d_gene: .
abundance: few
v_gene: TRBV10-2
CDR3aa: CASSPSAGADTQYF
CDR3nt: TGCGCCAGCAGTCCGAGTGCGGGTGCAGATACGCAGTATTTT

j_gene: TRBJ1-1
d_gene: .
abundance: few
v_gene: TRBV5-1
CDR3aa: CASSLANGEKAFF
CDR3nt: TGCGCCAGCAGCTTGGCCAATGGGGAAAAAGCTTTCTTT

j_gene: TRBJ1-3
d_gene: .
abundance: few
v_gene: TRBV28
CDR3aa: CASSLSGVGNTIYF
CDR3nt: TGTGCCAGCAGTTTATCAGGGGTAGGAAACACCATATATTTT

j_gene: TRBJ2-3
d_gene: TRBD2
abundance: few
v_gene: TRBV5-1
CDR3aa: CASSLSRIGAGPIDTQYF
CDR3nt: TGCGCCAGCAGCTTGTCCCGGATTGGAGCGGGGCCCATAGATACGCAGTATTTT

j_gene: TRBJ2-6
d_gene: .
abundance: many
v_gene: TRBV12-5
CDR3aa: CASGLFPGANVLTF
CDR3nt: TGTGCTAGTGGTTTGTTCCCTGGGGCCAACGTCCTGACTTTC

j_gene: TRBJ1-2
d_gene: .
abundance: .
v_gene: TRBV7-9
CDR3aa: CASSLGSPYGYTF
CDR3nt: TGTGCCAGCAGCTTAGGTAGCCCCTATGGCTACACCTTC

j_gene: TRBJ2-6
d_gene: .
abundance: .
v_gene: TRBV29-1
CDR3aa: CSVVGGPGAGANVLTF
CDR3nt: TGCAGCGTTGTGGGGGGGCCAGGGGCTGGGGCCAACGTCCTGACTTTC

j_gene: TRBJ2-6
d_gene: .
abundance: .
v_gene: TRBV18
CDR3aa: CASSPGVRKPNSLWANVLTF
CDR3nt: TGTGCCAGCTCACCAGGGGTACGGAAACCAAATTCCCTCTGGGCCAACGTCCTGACTTTC

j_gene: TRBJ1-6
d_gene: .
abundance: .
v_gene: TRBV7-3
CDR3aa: CASSFGTDNSPLHF
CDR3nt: TGTGCCAGCAGCTTCGGGACGGATAATTCACCCCTCCACTTT

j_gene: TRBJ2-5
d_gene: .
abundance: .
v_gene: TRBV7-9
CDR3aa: CASSLVGDSETQYF
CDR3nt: TGTGCCAGCAGCTTAGTTGGGGATTCGGAGACCCAGTACTTC

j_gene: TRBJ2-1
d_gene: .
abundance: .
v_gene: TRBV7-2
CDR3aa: CASSGLASANEQFF
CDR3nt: TGTGCCAGCAGCGGGCTAGCAAGTGCCAATGAGCAGTTCTTC

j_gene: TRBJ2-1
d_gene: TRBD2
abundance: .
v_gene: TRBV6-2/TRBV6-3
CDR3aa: CASGTSGPLYEQFF
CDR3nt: TGTGCCAGCGGGACTAGCGGGCCTCTATATGAGCAGTTCTTC

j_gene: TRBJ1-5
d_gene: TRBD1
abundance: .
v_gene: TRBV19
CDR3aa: CASTLGQGYQPQHF
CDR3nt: TGTGCCAGTACCCTGGGACAGGGCTATCAGCCCCAGCATTTT